Listed below are T cell receptor beta chains from one sample, sequenced in a study of T cell responses to AZD1222 COVID-19 vaccine. TCRdb keeps only in-frame clones here, not all; method: immunoSEQ multiplex PCR. Of about 150,000 clones in the sample, 90% are singletons; the top ten hold 1.5% to 2%. This sample comprised peripheral blood, obtained on day 0 of AZD1222 vaccination. These receptors came from an adult in good health. Both conserved end residues are part of each CDR3. D genes are given only for firm matches. A row's size may be missing; if present it is once, few, many or a size class.

TRBV7-9	once	TRBJ2-3	TRBD1	TGTGCCAGCAGCCGGTCGCAAGGGGGCGCAGATACGCAGTATTTT	CASSRSQGGADTQYF
TRBV30	-	TRBJ2-3	TRBD2	TGTGCCTGGGGGACTAGCGGGGCCACAGATACGCAGTATTTT	CAWGTSGATDTQYF
TRBV30	-	TRBJ2-3	TRBD1	TGTGCCTGGAGCGCAGGGGGCTCTAGAGATACGCAGTATTTT	CAWSAGGSRDTQYF
TRBV30	-	TRBJ1-3	-	TGTGCCTGGACAGTCTCAAGAAACACCATATATTTT	CAWTVSRNTIYF
TRBV28	-	TRBJ2-5	TRBD2	TGTGCCAGCAGTTTTTGGGGTAGCGGGAGGGGGGAGACCCAGTACTTC	CASSFWGSGRGETQYF
TRBV11-2	once	TRBJ1-1	-	TGTGCCAGCAGCCGGGACCTAAACACTGAAGCTTTCTTT	CASSRDLNTEAFF
TRBV6-5	-	TRBJ1-6	TRBD1	TGTGCCAGCAGATCCGGACAGGGTGATAATTCACCCCTCCACTTT	CASRSGQGDNSPLHF
TRBV7-6	-	TRBJ2-5	TRBD1	TGTGCCAGCAGCTTGGACAGGCGGGAGACCCAGTACTTC	CASSLDRRETQYF
TRBV7-8	-	TRBJ1-2	TRBD1	TGTGCCAGCAGCTTAGGCGGGGGACAGAACTATGGCTACACCTTC	CASSLGGGQNYGYTF
TRBV6-4	-	TRBJ2-2	-	TGTGCCAGCAGTGACAGAGGAGCCCCCGGGGAGCTGTTTTTT	CASSDRGAPGELFF
TRBV3-1/TRBV3-2	-	TRBJ2-3	-	TGTGCCAGCAGCCAAGAGGGCCGCAGGGCAGATACGCAGTATTTT	CASSQEGRRADTQYF
TRBV27	-	TRBJ1-1	-	TGTGCCAGCAGTTTACGGGGTCGAGAAAACACTGAAGCTTTCTTT	CASSLRGRENTEAFF
TRBV6-5	-	TRBJ1-1	-	TGTGCCAGCAGTTACTCAAGTGGAGACACTGAAGCTTTCTTT	CASSYSSGDTEAFF
TRBV3-1/TRBV3-2	-	TRBJ1-1	-	TGTGCCAGCAGCCAGGGACTGCTGAACACTGAAGCTTTCTTT	CASSQGLLNTEAFF
TRBV19	-	TRBJ2-7	-	TGTGCCAGTAGTATCGGGGCCAGGGGGACTAAGGGGCAGTACTTC	CASSIGARGTKGQYF
TRBV10-1	-	TRBJ1-4	-	TGCGCCAGCAGTGAACAGGGTAATGAAAAACTGTTTTTT	CASSEQGNEKLFF
TRBV5-1	few	TRBJ2-1	TRBD2	TGCGCCAGCAGCCTAGCGGGAGGGAAACGGAACAATGAGCAGTTCTTC	CASSLAGGKRNNEQFF
TRBV27	once	TRBJ1-5	-	TGTGCCAGCAGTTTATGGGGGGTTCAGGATCAGCCCCAGCATTTT	CASSLWGVQDQPQHF
TRBV5-1	-	TRBJ1-2	TRBD1	TGCGCCAGCAGCTTGGAAGGGACAGCCACTTTTTATGGCTACACCTTC	CASSLEGTATFYGYTF
TRBV4-3	once	TRBJ1-5	-	TGCGCCAGCAGCCAAGATGTCGCGGGGCAGCCCCAGCATTTT	CASSQDVAGQPQHF
TRBV4-3	-	TRBJ1-3	-	TGCGCCAGCAGCCTAAACCCCCTACAGGGCCCTGGAAACACCATATATTTT	CASSLNPLQGPGNTIYF
TRBV19	-	TRBJ2-2	TRBD2	TGTGCCAGTAGCCGACTAGCGGGAGGTAACACCGGGGAGCTGTTTTTT	CASSRLAGGNTGELFF
TRBV7-7	-	TRBJ2-2	-	TGTGCCAGCAGCTTAGACGGCGGGAACACCGGGGAGCTGTTTTTT	CASSLDGGNTGELFF
TRBV4-3	-	TRBJ2-2	TRBD2	TGCGCCAGCAGCCAAGTGGTCGGGGGGGCCGGGGAGCTGTTTTTT	CASSQVVGGAGELFF
TRBV2	-	TRBJ2-3	TRBD2	TGTGCCACCCAGCCGGGGGGGGTCACAGATACGCAGTATTTT	CATQPGGVTDTQYF
TRBV6-2/TRBV6-3	-	TRBJ1-5	TRBD1	TGTGCCAGCAGCAACAGGGGAGGCAATCAGCCCCAGCATTTT	CASSNRGGNQPQHF
TRBV3-1/TRBV3-2	-	TRBJ1-2	-	TGTGCCAGCAGCCAAGTTCAGGTGAAGGGACATGGCTACACCTTC	CASSQVQVKGHGYTF
TRBV30	-	TRBJ2-7	-	TGTGCCTGGAGTGCCCCGAGCTACGAGCAGTACTTC	CAWSAPSYEQYF
TRBV19	-	TRBJ2-7	-	TGTGCCAGTAGTATCGGGGCAACCCCGGGGTCCGAGCAGTACTTC	CASSIGATPGSEQYF
TRBV9	-	TRBJ2-7	TRBD2	TGTGCCAGCAGTCAAGCGGGAGGCTACGAGCAGTACTTC	CASSQAGGYEQYF
TRBV30	-	TRBJ1-6	TRBD1	TGTGCCTGGCATCCGACAGGGCGGCGGAATTCACCCCTCCACTTT	CAWHPTGRRNSPLHF
TRBV7-9	-	TRBJ2-6	-	TGTGCCAGCCGCGGAGGGGCCGGGGCCAACGTCCTGACTTTC	CASRGGAGANVLTF
TRBV27	-	TRBJ1-2	-	TGTGCCAGCAGTCTCGGGACATCCCCACTCTATGGCTACACCTTC	CASSLGTSPLYGYTF
TRBV28	-	TRBJ1-6	-	TGTGCCAGCAGTACCGGACACTCCTATAATTCACCCCTCCACTTT	CASSTGHSYNSPLHF
TRBV7-8	-	TRBJ1-5	TRBD1	TGTGCCAGCAGCCTTGACAGGGGAAGCAATCAGCCCCAGCATTTT	CASSLDRGSNQPQHF
TRBV7-8	-	TRBJ2-7	TRBD2	TGTGCCAGCAGCGCTCCTGGTGGGTCCTCCAGCCGGGGGGTCTACGAGCAGTACTTC	CASSAPGGSSSRGVYEQYF
TRBV19	-	TRBJ1-1	-	TGTGCCAGTAGAGCCGGGACGGATAACACTGAAGCTTTCTTT	CASRAGTDNTEAFF
TRBV6-5	once	TRBJ1-1	-	TGTGCCAGCAGCCCCAGCTCCACTGAAGCTTTCTTT	CASSPSSTEAFF
TRBV19	-	TRBJ2-2	-	TGTGCCAGTAGTGGGGCGGGCGGGGAGCTGTTTTTT	CASSGAGGELFF
TRBV9	many	TRBJ1-1	TRBD1	TGTGCCAGACAGGGGAAGACTGAAGCTTTCTTT	CARQGKTEAFF
TRBV19	-	TRBJ1-5	TRBD1	TGTGCCAGTAGGACGGACAGGGTAGGCAATCAGCCCCAGCATTTT	CASRTDRVGNQPQHF
TRBV28	-	TRBJ2-7	-	TGTGCCAGCAGTTTAATTGGGTTGTACGAGCAGTACTTC	CASSLIGLYEQYF
TRBV7-2	-	TRBJ2-7	TRBD1	TGTGCCAGCAGCGCCCCGACAGGGACGAGCTACGAGCAGTACTTC	CASSAPTGTSYEQYF
TRBV2	-	TRBJ2-1	-	TGTGCCAGCAGTGAAAAGGGGGGTAGGATTGAGCAGTTCTTC	CASSEKGGRIEQFF
TRBV7-2	-	TRBJ2-1	-	TGTGCCAGCAGCTTAGTACGAAGATCGAGGGTGTCGGGTGATGAGCAGTTCTTC	CASSLVRRSRVSGDEQFF
TRBV12-5	-	TRBJ1-1	-	TGTGCTAGTGGTTTGGAGGTCGGCACTGAAGCTTTCTTT	CASGLEVGTEAFF
TRBV6-5	-	TRBJ1-2	-	TGTGCCAGCAGTTACACTTCCGGGGGCGCGTATGGCTACACCTTC	CASSYTSGGAYGYTF
TRBV28	-	TRBJ1-2	-	TGTGCCAGCAGTTTTGGGTCCACAGTTCTGGGTGGCTACACCTTC	CASSFGSTVLGGYTF
TRBV7-9	once	TRBJ2-2	-	TGTGCCAGCAGCTTAGATCGGGACACCGGGGAGCTGTTTTTT	CASSLDRDTGELFF
TRBV4-3	-	TRBJ2-3	-	TGCGCCAGCAGCCCCGATGCGGCTAGCCCCACAGATACGCAGTATTTT	CASSPDAASPTDTQYF
TRBV11-2	-	TRBJ2-3	-	TGTGCCAGCAGCTTTAGCCCTTTTACTGGCCAGGGATCAGATACGCAGTATTTT	CASSFSPFTGQGSDTQYF
TRBV2	-	TRBJ1-6	-	TGTGCCAGCATCCCCGGGACCTATAATTCACCCCTCCACTTT	CASIPGTYNSPLHF
TRBV24-1	-	TRBJ2-7	-	TGTGCCACCAGTGATTTCAGGCAGGGCATCTTCGAGCAGTACTTC	CATSDFRQGIFEQYF
TRBV29-1	-	TRBJ1-1	-	TGCAGCGTTGTTCCCAGGGGCGAAGGCACTGAAGCTTTCTTT	CSVVPRGEGTEAFF
TRBV5-8	-	TRBJ1-4	-	TGTGCCAGCAGCTTGGGAACAGGGCTAACTAATGAAAAACTGTTTTTT	CASSLGTGLTNEKLFF
TRBV6-1	-	TRBJ1-2	-	TGTGCCAGCAGTGAACGGGGGTCTTCTGGAGGCTACACCTTC	CASSERGSSGGYTF
TRBV14	-	TRBJ2-7	TRBD2	TGTGCCAGCAGCCTCCTAGGGAGCGGGGGTTCCTACGAGCAGTACTTC	CASSLLGSGGSYEQYF
TRBV7-3	-	TRBJ1-2	-	TGTGCCAGCAGCAAACAGGAGATCTATGGCTACACCTTC	CASSKQEIYGYTF
TRBV6-5	-	TRBJ1-1	-	TGTGCCAGCAGTTACCGGAAGTCGAACACTGAAGCTTTCTTT	CASSYRKSNTEAFF